The 26 T cell receptor beta chains below all came from one sample that was sequenced in a study of long-term antiretroviral therapy in people with HIV. Sequencing relied on immunoSEQ assay v3.0, run at survey level. Sequencing used immunoSEQ multiplex PCR; TCRdb keeps in-frame clones, though not all of them. The sample lists approximately 32,000 clones; approximately 85% were seen once. The starting material was unsorted PBMCs, obtained 0.3 years after starting antiretroviral therapy. The receptors were gathered from a man aged 18 to 35 with HIV.

The rearrangement links TRBV4-1 to TRBJ2-1; 16 bases fit TRBD2. CDR1 MGHRA and CDR2 YSYEKL come from the germline V gene. The CDR3 covers 20 residues. The V and J ends lost 4 bases and 8 bases, in that order; junction bases with no gene match: 17. The CDR3 protein is CASSPGGGTSGRALGDEQFF. The CDR3 DNA sequence: TGCGCCAGCAGCCCCGGAGGTGGGACTAGCGGGAGGGCCCTCGGAGATGAGCAGTTCTTC.

This chain uses TRBV7-9 with TRBJ1-5; no definite D call. Germline lookup yields CDR1 SEHNR and CDR2 FQNEAQ (reference sequence). Trimming shortened V by 4 bases and J by 2 bases, and 18 bases separated the two germline ends. The CDR3 sequence is 17 residues long. CDR3 amino acids: CASSSNEAHWGNQPQHF. In DNA, the CDR3 is TGTGCCAGCAGCTCTAACGAGGCCCATTGGGGCAATCAGCCCCAGCATTTT. Full variable domain (rest looked up from reference TRBV7-9 and TRBJ1-5): DTGVSQNPRHKITKRGQNVTFRCDPISEHNRLYWYRQTLGQGPEFLTYFQNEAQLEKSRLLSDRFSAERPKGSFSTLEIQRTEQGDSAMYLCASSSNEAHWGNQPQHFGDGTRLSIL.

The chain uses TRBV18 and TRBJ2-7, with D uncertain. This CDR3 comprises 13 residues. V was shortened by 6 bases and J by 6 bases, with 15 bases between the two germline ends. CDR1 KGHSH and CDR2 LQKENI come from the germline V gene. In nucleotides, the CDR3 is TGTGCCAGCTCGGGTGCCGGGTTCGCCGAGCAGTACTTC. It translates to CASSGAGFAEQYF.

This chain uses TRBV11-2 with TRBJ2-1; 9 positions agree with TRBD2. This CDR3 spans 13 amino acids. In germline, CDR1 is SGHAT, CDR2 FQNNGV. CDR3 in amino acids: CAASGKTYNEQFF. CDR3 DNA sequence: TGTGCAGCTAGCGGGAAAACCTACAATGAGCAGTTCTTC.

This chain links TRBV10-3 with TRBJ1-4; 7 bases are a match to TRBD1. Germline assignment: CDR1 ENHRY and CDR2 SYGVKD. Trimming at V came to 11 bases and at J to 8 bases, leaving 5 bases not matched to a gene. This CDR3 is built from 11 residues. The CDR3 DNA is TGTGCCGTCCGGACAGGCGAAAAACTGTTTTTT. Translated, it gives CAVRTGEKLFF.

The gene calls are TRBV27 and TRBJ2-7; D may be TRBD1 (5 bases). Trimming removed 6 bases from V and 7 bases from J, with 16 bases in between. Germline V gene sequence: CDR1 MNHEY, CDR2 SMNVEV (reference sequence). This CDR3 comprises 13 residues. In nucleotides, the CDR3 is TGTGCCAGCAGCCCCCTTGGGGCGTGGGAGCAGTACTTC. Its protein product is CASSPLGAWEQYF.

The rearrangement uses TRBV11-2 and TRBJ1-4; D perhaps matches TRBD1 (6 bases). This CDR3 has 16 amino acids. Trimming took off 0 bases at V and 7 bases at J, with 15 bases between the two ends. The germline V gene has CDR1 SGHAT and CDR2 FQNNGV. CDR3 residues: CASSLEQGSLPEKLFF. CDR3 in DNA: TGTGCCAGCAGCTTAGAACAGGGATCCCTCCCTGAAAAACTGTTTTTT.

The genes are TRBV2 and TRBJ1-1; TRBD1 matches 9 bases. There are 14 residues in the CDR3. Germline CDR1 SNHLY, CDR2 FYNNEI. J gave up 5 bases and V 7 bases, and 8 bases lay outside the gene matches. The CDR3 bases are TGTGCCAGCATGGGGACAGGGCCGGGAACTGAAGCTTTCTTT. It is translated as CASMGTGPGTEAFF.

The rearrangement uses TRBV7-2 and TRBJ2-7; D perhaps matches TRBD2 (5 bases). Germline lookup yields CDR1 SGHTA and CDR2 FQGNSA. Trimming pared 6 bases from V and 0 bases from J, leaving 12 bases between. The CDR3 contains 14 residues. The CDR3: CASSSQDFSYEQYF. The CDR3, as DNA: TGTGCCAGCAGTTCCCAGGACTTCTCCTACGAGCAGTACTTC. The full variable domain, with the rest looked up from reference TRBV7-2 and TRBJ2-7, is GAGVSQSPSNKVTEKGKDVELRCDPISGHTALYWYRQSLGQGLEFLIYFQGNSAPDKSGLPSDRFSAERTGGSVSTLTIQRTQQEDSAVYLCASSSQDFSYEQYFGPGTRLTVT.

This chain joins TRBV27 and TRBJ2-1; 8 bases are a match to TRBD2. Trimming took 0 bases from V and 7 from J; bases not matched to a gene: 8. Germline lookup yields CDR1 MNHEY and CDR2 SMNVEV (reference sequence). This CDR3 has 16 amino acids. The CDR3 loop is CASSLSSGSFRNEQFF. In DNA, the CDR3 is TGTGCCAGCAGTTTATCGAGCGGGAGTTTCCGGAATGAGCAGTTCTTC.

The chain couples TRBV6-1 to TRBJ2-3, with D tentatively TRBD1 (5 bases). Trimming took off 7 bases at V and 2 bases at J, with 13 bases between the two ends. There are 14 residues in the CDR3. Germline values: CDR1 MNHNS, CDR2 SASEGT. The CDR3 coding sequence is TGTGCCAGCACAAGGGTTGGGGCCACAGATACGCAGTATTTT. It is translated as CASTRVGATDTQYF.

The chain recombines TRBV6-4 with TRBJ2-1; 9 nucleotides agree with TRBD2. V gave up 3 bases and J gave up 8 bases; unmatched junction bases: 8. Germline CDR1 MRHNA, CDR2 SNTAGT. CDR3 length: 15 residues. CDR3 coding DNA: TGTGCCAGCAGTGAATCGGCGGGGGGGCGTGATGAGCAGTTCTTC. As protein: CASSESAGGRDEQFF.

The genes are TRBV10-3 and TRBJ1-1; maybe TRBD1 (5 bases). There are 15 residues in the CDR3. V dropped 2 bases and J dropped 1 base, with 11 bases sitting between them. CDR1 and CDR2 (germline): ENHRY, SYGVKD. As DNA, the CDR3 is TGTGCCATCAGTGAGAAGGGGCCGAAGAACACTGAAGCTTTCTTT. This translates into CAISEKGPKNTEAFF.

The chain couples TRBV6-1 to TRBJ2-7; 11 nucleotides agree with TRBD2. The J segment lost 4 bases and the V segment lost 5 bases, leaving 4 bases of the junction unmatched. This CDR3 is 14 amino acids long. Germline-derived CDR1 and CDR2 are MNHNS and SASEGT. The CDR3 is CASSLAGGLYEQYF. Written as DNA, the CDR3 is TGTGCCAGCAGTTTAGCGGGGGGGCTTTACGAGCAGTACTTC.

The chain employs TRBV7-2 and TRBJ1-1, with D unresolved. Germline CDR1 SGHTA, CDR2 FQGNSA. This CDR3 region has 13 residues. Between the trimmed V and J ends, which lost 5 bases and 1 base, there was a span of 8 bases. The CDR3 nucleotides are TGTGCCAGCAGCGGACGGTGGAACACTGAAGCTTTCTTT. The encoded protein is CASSGRWNTEAFF.

The chain carries TRBV30 and TRBJ2-2; D is unresolved. This CDR3 spans 11 amino acids. Germline lookup yields CDR1 GTSNPN and CDR2 SVGIG (reference sequence). V was pared by 3 bases and J by 6 bases, with 5 bases between. The chain's CDR3 is CAWSRAGELFF. As DNA, the CDR3 is TGTGCCTGGAGCCGAGCCGGGGAGCTGTTTTTT.

J is TRBJ2-1 and V is TRBV2; TRBD2 aligns across 7 bases. The CDR3 loop spans 16 amino acids. V gave up 7 bases and J gave up 0 bases; unmatched junction bases: 9. The V gene's germline CDR1 is SNHLY and CDR2 FYNNEI. Here the CDR3 DNA reads TGTGCCAGCACCCCCATGGGGGGGAGCTCCTACAATGAGCAGTTCTTC. It codes for CASTPMGGSSYNEQFF.

V usage is TRBV6-6 and J usage is TRBJ2-7, with TRBD2 matching over 8 bases. Trimming cost V 5 bases and J 6 bases; bases outside gene matches: 6. Germline CDR1 and CDR2: MNHNY and SVGAGI (reference sequence). The CDR3 runs to 13 residues. CDR3 DNA sequence: TGTGCCAGCAGTCCCGCGGGAGGCGGCGAGCAGTACTTC. Encoded protein: CASSPAGGGEQYF.

The chain links TRBV27 to TRBJ2-1, with 9 bases lining up with TRBD1. With V trimmed by 6 bases and J by 7 bases, 7 bases remained unmatched. Germline V lookup: CDR1 MNHEY, CDR2 SMNVEV (reference sequence). This CDR3 is built from 14 residues. The CDR3 region has the DNA TGTGCCAGCAGCCCGGGGACAGGGCTTAATGAGCAGTTCTTC. Protein: CASSPGTGLNEQFF.

The chain couples TRBV30 to TRBJ1-5; D might be TRBD1 (5 bases). The germline V gene has CDR1 GTSNPN and CDR2 SVGIG (reference sequence). The CDR3 totals 13 residues. V lost 2 bases, J lost 3 bases, and 8 bases lay in between. CDR3 region: CAWSPQDNQPQHF. In DNA, the CDR3 is TGTGCCTGGAGTCCACAGGACAATCAGCCCCAGCATTTT.

This chain links TRBV27 with TRBJ2-2, with TRBD1 as a possible D gene (8 bases). Germline V CDR1 and CDR2: MNHEY, SMNVEV (reference sequence). CDR3 length: 17 residues. V was shortened by 5 bases and J by 0 bases, with 16 bases between the two germline ends. CDR3 nucleotides: TGTGCCAGCAGTCCACAGGGGGGGACCCCGAACACCGGGGAGCTGTTTTTT. This encodes CASSPQGGTPNTGELFF.

The chain uses TRBV27 and TRBJ1-5; the D is unclear. There are 14 residues in the CDR3. V shed 2 bases and J shed 2 bases, with 7 bases lying between them. From germline, CDR1 is MNHEY and CDR2 SMNVEV (reference sequence). DNA of the CDR3: TGTGCCAGCAGTTTAGGGTTTGGCAATCAGCCCCAGCATTTT. It translates to CASSLGFGNQPQHF.

The J gene is TRBJ2-1, the V gene TRBV7-3; 10 bases match TRBD2. V shed 5 bases and J 10 bases; nucleotides not matched to a gene: 8. The CDR3 has 14 amino acids. Per the germline V gene, CDR1 is SGHTA and CDR2 is FQGTGA. CDR3 protein: CASSPPPTSGEQFF. The CDR3 DNA sequence: TGTGCCAGCAGCCCGCCTCCGACTAGCGGGGAGCAGTTCTTC.

CDR3 nucleotide sequence: TGTGCCAGCAGTCGCCTCGGGGGAGCCTACGAGCAGTACTTC. Protein sequence: CASSRLGGAYEQYF. J is TRBJ2-7 and V is TRBV6-5; TRBD2 might be the D (6 bases). From germline, CDR1 is MNHEY and CDR2 SVGAGI. Trimming cost V 5 bases and J 2 bases, with 13 bases left between them. The CDR3 has 14 residues.

The chain joins TRBV9 to TRBJ1-2, with TRBD1 as a possible D gene (5 bases). The CDR3 is made up of 13 amino acids. V lost 3 bases and J 4 bases, leaving 10 bases between the germline ends. Germline V gene lookup returns CDR1 SGDLS and CDR2 YYNGEE. The CDR3 nucleotides are TGTGCCAGCAGCGGAGAGGGACTCTATGGCTACACCTTC. Amino acids: CASSGEGLYGYTF. Using reference TRBV9 and TRBJ1-2 for the parts outside the CDR3, the full variable domain is DSGVTQTPKHLITATGQRVTLRCSPRSGDLSVYWYQQSLDQGLQFLIQYYNGEERAKGNILERFSAQQFPDLHSELNLSSLELGDSALYFCASSGEGLYGYTFGSGTRLTVV.

J is TRBJ2-1 and V is TRBV28; D uncertain. CDR1 and CDR2 from the germline V gene are MDHEN and SYDVKM. The CDR3 covers 16 residues. V dropped 5 bases and J dropped 0 bases, with 14 bases sitting between them. CDR3 coding DNA: TGTGCCAGCAGTGCCTCCAAAACACTCTCCTACAATGAGCAGTTCTTC. Its protein is CASSASKTLSYNEQFF.